Listed here is a single T cell receptor (beta chain). No antigen is known for it. Germline loops: CDR1 MNHEY, CDR2 SVGAGI. With 4 bases removed from V and 1 base from J, the gap between germline ends came to 12 bases. CDR3 length: 15 residues. The sample is drawn from a study of T cell responses to AZD1222 COVID-19 vaccine. The study, taken as a whole, reports: Repertoire sampling happened only post peak T cell response. Females outnumbered males among donors, who were mostly white British; clonal diversity was possibly underestimated. Baseline seropositives among AZD1222 recipients totaled only five or six.

Clones were read by immunoSEQ multiplex PCR, and TCRdb kept only the in-frame ones, dropping some. The data contain some 60,000 clones, 60% to 85% of them singletons. The chain carries TRBV6-5 and TRBJ2-3; the D call may be TRBD1 or TRBD2 (5 bases each). Sequenced material: peripheral blood, taken 28 days after the second AZD1222 dose. The receptor's source is an adult who received the AZD1222 COVID-19 vaccine. The CDR3 sequence: CASSWGGSGTDTQYF. The CDR3 DNA is TGTGCCAGCAGTTGGGGCGGGTCCGGCACAGATACGCAGTATTTT.